A selection of T cell receptor beta chains follows, all from one sample in a study of low-dose radiotherapy and immunotherapy resistance in tumors. TCRdb re-called the reads with MiXCR, one entry per CDR3 protein. Of under 95,000 distinct CDR3 sequences listed, roughly a sixth are singletons. Sequenced here: PBMCs, sampled before treatment. The receptors here all came from a male donor with prostate cancer. The CDR3 runs from the conserved cysteine through the conserved F or W. The D gene is left open where the match is weak. Only part of the rows carry a size: once, few, many, or a class if the clone is expanded.

abundance	d_gene	j_gene	v_gene	CDR3nt	CDR3aa
many	TRBD1	TRBJ2-1	TRBV11-2	TGTGCCAGCAGCATGGGACAGGGAAACTACAATGAGCAGTTCTTC	CASSMGQGNYNEQFF
many	TRBD2	TRBJ2-5	TRBV3-1	TGTGCCAGCAGCCAAGAACTTTCGGGGGGGCCGAAGCAAGAGACCCAGTACTTC	CASSQELSGGPKQETQYF
few	.	TRBJ1-5	TRBV3-1	TGTGCCAGCAGCCAAGATAAGGCTCAGCCCCAGCATTTT	CASSQDKAQPQHF
few	.	TRBJ2-1	TRBV6-5	TGTGCCAGCAGTGATAATCCTAATGAGCAGTTCTTC	CASSDNPNEQFF
many	.	TRBJ2-5	TRBV3-1	TGTGCCAGCAGCCAAGACAGGCAGACCCAGTACTTC	CASSQDRQTQYF
many	.	TRBJ2-1	TRBV9	TGTGCCAGCAGCTCACGCGGGGCGGGGGCTGGCAATGAGCAGTTCTTC	CASSSRGAGAGNEQFF
many	.	TRBJ2-7	TRBV29-1	TGCAGCGTTCAACAGGGACCGGCCCTATCCTACGAGCAGTACTTC	CSVQQGPALSYEQYF
many	.	TRBJ2-7	TRBV11-2	TGTGCCAGCAGCTTAGGGCTGAGAACAGGCACCTACGAGCAGTACTTC	CASSLGLRTGTYEQYF
many	TRBD2	TRBJ2-7	TRBV3-1	TGTGCCAGCAGCCAAGATAATGCGGGAGACTACGAGCAGTACTTC	CASSQDNAGDYEQYF
few	.	TRBJ2-2	TRBV27	TGTGCCAGCAGTTTTGGAGGGCACGGGAAGCTGTTTTTT	CASSFGGHGKLFF
.	.	TRBJ1-5	TRBV20-1	TGCAGTGCTAGAGAGGTGAGAGATCAGCCCCAGCATTTT	CSAREVRDQPQHF
many	TRBD1	TRBJ2-7	TRBV20-1	TGCAGTGCTAGAGAACAGGGGGGCGGCGAGCAGTACTTC	CSAREQGGGEQYF
many	TRBD2	TRBJ2-3	TRBV7-2	TGTGCCAGCAGCTGGGGACTAGCGCTGCCCTCTTTCACAGATACGCAGTATTTT	CASSWGLALPSFTDTQYF
many	TRBD1	TRBJ2-2	TRBV20-1	TGCAGTGCTAGGAGTACTCTAGGGACAGGCAGGGCGGTGGCCGGGGAGCTGTTTTTT	CSARSTLGTGRAVAGELFF
many	TRBD1	TRBJ2-3	TRBV13	TGTGCCAGCAGCTTTCAGGGGGCAGATACGCAGTATTTT	CASSFQGADTQYF
many	.	TRBJ2-6	TRBV29-1	TGCAGCGTTGGGAAGGGGAGTCTTGCTGGGGCCAACGTCCTGACTTTC	CSVGKGSLAGANVLTF
many	.	TRBJ2-7	TRBV5-1	TGCGCCAGCAGCTTGACCGGGACCTCAAACTACGAGCAGTACTTC	CASSLTGTSNYEQYF
many	.	TRBJ2-3	TRBV13	TGTGCCAGCAGCCAACAGGGTTCAGATACGCAGTATTTT	CASSQQGSDTQYF
many	.	TRBJ2-3	TRBV6-6	TGTGCCAGCAGTTCACCTCCCCTTTTTAGGATCTCGGGAGATACGCAGTATTTT	CASSSPPLFRISGDTQYF
few	TRBD1	TRBJ1-6	TRBV20-1	TGCAGTGCTAGGCCGGCTTGGACAGGGGCCGGCTCCTATAATTCACCCCTCCACTTT	CSARPAWTGAGSYNSPLHF
few	TRBD2	TRBJ2-1	TRBV2	TGTGCCAGCAGGGAACATAGCGGGGGGACCTACAATGAGCAGTTCTTC	CASREHSGGTYNEQFF
many	.	TRBJ2-1	TRBV10-3	TGTGCCATCAGTACGGGGACAAGAAATGAGCAGTTCTTC	CAISTGTRNEQFF
medium-sized	.	TRBJ2-3	TRBV4-1	TGCGCCAGCAGCCAGGGACGCGGGGCCGCAGATACGCAGTATTTT	CASSQGRGAADTQYF
.	TRBD1	TRBJ2-1	TRBV4-3	TGCGCCAGCAGCCAAGAGAGGGGGCTCGACAATGAGCAGTTCTTC	CASSQERGLDNEQFF
many	.	TRBJ1-1	TRBV3-1	TGTGCCAGCAGCCAAGGGGGCGCGAACACTGAAGCTTTCTTT	CASSQGGANTEAFF
many	TRBD1	TRBJ1-4	TRBV5-3	TGTGCCAGCAGCTCATTCGGACAGGCTAATGAAAAACTGTTTTTT	CASSSFGQANEKLFF
many	TRBD2	TRBJ2-3	TRBV10-3	TGTGCCATACTAGCGAATGGGGCGGATACGCAGTATTTT	CAILANGADTQYF
many	TRBD1	TRBJ1-5	TRBV2	TGTGCCAGCAGACGGACAGGGGTTCCCCGAAATCAGCCCCAGCATTTT	CASRRTGVPRNQPQHF
many	.	TRBJ1-1	TRBV20-1	TGCAGTGCTAGAGATCAACCCGCCCTGAACACTGAAGCTTTCTTT	CSARDQPALNTEAFF
many	TRBD1	TRBJ1-2	TRBV6-1	TGTGCCAGCAGCCTAACAGGGGTGGGCTACACCTTC	CASSLTGVGYTF
many	.	TRBJ1-6	TRBV6-5	TGTGCCACTACCATGGGGAGTTCACCCCTCCACTTT	CATTMGSSPLHF
many	TRBD2	TRBJ2-5	TRBV18	TGTGCCAGCTCACGACCAGAGCGGGGGCTCCAAGAGACCCAGTACTTC	CASSRPERGLQETQYF
many	TRBD1	TRBJ1-1	TRBV5-6	TGTGCCAGCAGCCATGGGACAGGGAACACTGAAGCTTTCTTT	CASSHGTGNTEAFF
many	TRBD1	TRBJ2-1	TRBV20-1	TGCAGTGCTCGAGGACAGGGGGGCGTGAATGAGCAGTTCTTC	CSARGQGGVNEQFF
many	.	TRBJ2-3	TRBV5-1	TGCGCCAGCAGCTTCCATACTGCAGATACGCAGTATTTT	CASSFHTADTQYF
many	TRBD1	TRBJ1-4	TRBV20-1	TGCAGTACCTCGGGACAGGGGGCGGTTGGGCTGTTTTTT	CSTSGQGAVGLFF
many	TRBD1	TRBJ2-7	TRBV3-1	TGTGCCAGCAGCCGGTCGGGGACAGGAGGACCCTACGAGCAGTACTTC	CASSRSGTGGPYEQYF
many	TRBD1	TRBJ1-2	TRBV27	TGTGCCAGCAGTTTATGGGGACAGACTAACTATGGCTACACCTTC	CASSLWGQTNYGYTF
many	.	TRBJ2-5	TRBV27	TGTGCCAGCAGTCATTCCCAGGGATTAGAGACCCAGTACTTC	CASSHSQGLETQYF